The clone carrying this T cell receptor beta chain was counted a few times. These data originate in a study of immune characterization of retroperitoneal liposarcoma. The CDR3 length is 16 residues. Germline CDR1 SGHNT, CDR2 YENEEA. Trimming stripped 5 bases from V and 0 bases from J, with 15 bases between. TCRdb itself ran the PCR reads through MiXCR, one entry per CDR3 protein. The sample gives more than 8,000 distinct CDR3 sequences, approximately 30% of which show up once; approximately 8.5% is in the top ten. The source material was tumor tissue. This receptor was taken from a male donor with retroperitoneal liposarcoma. The chain links TRBV11-3 to TRBJ2-3; the D gene is possibly TRBD1 (5 bases). CDR3 sequence reads: CASSPRTRLSTDTQYF. Here the CDR3 DNA reads TGTGCCAGCAGCCCTAGGACACGACTCAGCACAGATACGCAGTATTTT. The complete variable domain, with remaining parts taken from reference TRBV11-3 and TRBJ2-3, reads EAGVVQSPRYKIIEKKQPVAFWCNPISGHNTLYWYLQNLGQGPELLIRYENEEAVDDSQLPKDRFSAERLKGVDSTLKIQPAELGDSAVYLCASSPRTRLSTDTQYFGPGTRLTVL.